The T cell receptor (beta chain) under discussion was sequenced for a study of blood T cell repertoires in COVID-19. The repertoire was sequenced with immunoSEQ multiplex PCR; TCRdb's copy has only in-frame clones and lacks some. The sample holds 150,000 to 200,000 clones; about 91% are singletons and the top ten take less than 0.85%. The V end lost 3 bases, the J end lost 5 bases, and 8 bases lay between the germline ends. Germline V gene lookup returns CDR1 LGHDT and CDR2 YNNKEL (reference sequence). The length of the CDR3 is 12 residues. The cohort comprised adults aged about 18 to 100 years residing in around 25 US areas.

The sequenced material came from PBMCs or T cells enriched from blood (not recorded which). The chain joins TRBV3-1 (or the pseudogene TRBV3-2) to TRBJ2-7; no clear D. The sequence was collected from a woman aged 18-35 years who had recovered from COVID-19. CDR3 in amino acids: CASSHLRDEQYF. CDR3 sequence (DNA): TGTGCCAGCAGCCACCTGCGCGACGAGCAGTACTTC.